The 22 T cell receptor beta chains in this list originate from one sample, sequenced in a study of CD8+ T cells in alopecia areata. Isolated RNA was reverse transcribed into cDNA used as the sequencing template. Method: immunoSEQ multiplex PCR; TCRdb's copy keeps in-frame clones and lacks some. This sample has about 64,000 clones, with roughly 46% found just once. The specimen sequenced was NKG2D-low CD8+ T cells sorted from blood. All receptors derive from a human donor with alopecia areata.

The chain combines TRBV5-1 with TRBJ2-3; D ambiguous. Germline V gene sequence: CDR1 SGHRS, CDR2 YFSETQ. The CDR3 has 13 amino acids. V was clipped by 4 bases and J by 3 bases, with 9 bases between them. In DNA, the CDR3 is TGCGCCAGCAGCCGACCCCCTACAGATACGCAGTATTTT. Its translation: CASSRPPTDTQYF.

V is TRBV5-1 and J is TRBJ2-7, with 7 bases that match TRBD1. Trimming cost V 6 bases and J 2 bases; bases outside gene matches: 5. CDR1 and CDR2 (germline): SGHRS, YFSETQ. The CDR3 is 13 residues long. The CDR3 region is CASNPDRTYEQYF. For the CDR3, the DNA is TGCGCCAGCAACCCGGACAGGACCTACGAGCAGTACTTC.

The gene calls are TRBV7-9 and TRBJ2-7; 9 positions agree with TRBD2. The V gene's germline CDR1 is SEHNR and CDR2 FQNEAQ (reference sequence). V was clipped by 5 bases and J by 4 bases; unmatched bases: 12. The CDR3 totals 16 residues. The DNA for the CDR3 is TGTGCCAGCAGCCCGCCCCGGGCGGGGGGGCCGTACGAGCAGTACTTC. It yields the protein CASSPPRAGGPYEQYF.

The CDR3 coding sequence is TGCAGCGTGGACGGACTAGCGGGGTACGAGCAGTACTTC. It is translated as CSVDGLAGYEQYF. The chain joins TRBV29-1 to TRBJ2-7, with 12 bases lining up with TRBD2. CDR3 length: 13 residues. CDR1 SQVTM and CDR2 ANQGSEA come from the germline V gene. V dropped 6 bases and J dropped 4; count of bases not matched to a gene: 4.

There are a few counts of this clone. The V gene is TRBV27, the J gene TRBJ2-7; D perhaps matches TRBD1 (6 bases). In germline, CDR1 is MNHEY, CDR2 SMNVEV (reference sequence). The CDR3 is made up of 14 amino acids. Trimming stripped 4 bases from V and 5 bases from J, with 15 bases between. The CDR3 spells CASSSTIHRDEQYF. CDR3 DNA sequence: TGTGCCAGCAGTTCCACCATTCACAGGGACGAGCAGTACTTC.

Written as DNA, the CDR3 is TGTGCCAGCAGTGAGCGGACAGGGTTGAACTATGGCTACACCTTC. Its translation: CASSERTGLNYGYTF. The V gene is TRBV2, the J gene TRBJ1-2, with 8 nucleotides matching TRBD1. CDR1 SNHLY and CDR2 FYNNEI come from the germline V gene. The CDR3 consists of 15 residues. V lost 3 bases and J lost 2; bases outside the gene matches: 5.

DNA of the CDR3: TGCGCCAGCAGCCCGAATCCGGGACTAGCGGGAAACATTCAGTACTTC. This codes for CASSPNPGLAGNIQYF. This chain connects TRBV4-1 to TRBJ2-4; 12 bases are a match to TRBD2. Germline trimming cut 4 bases from V and 6 bases from J; bases unmatched to any gene: 7. This CDR3 has 16 residues. The germline V gene has CDR1 MGHRA and CDR2 YSYEKL.

This clone was picked up a small number of times. The V call is TRBV23-1, the J call TRBJ1-2; D remains unclear. TRBV23-1 counts as an open reading frame of uncertain function. This CDR3 has 14 amino acids. V shed 2 bases and J shed 4 bases, with 11 bases lying between them. The CDR3 loop is CASSQTTSLYGYTF. In DNA, the CDR3 is TGCGCCAGCAGTCAAACGACAAGCCTCTATGGCTACACCTTC.

This clone was observed a handful of times. The chain has TRBV9 and TRBJ2-3; no firm D call. Deletions cut 0 bases from V and 0 bases from J, with 8 bases between. Germline V gene lookup returns CDR1 SGDLS and CDR2 YYNGEE. The CDR3 is 15 amino acids. The DNA for the CDR3 is TGTGCCAGCAGCGTAGACAGTGATAGCACAGATACGCAGTATTTT. This codes for CASSVDSDSTDTQYF.

This clone has a handful of counts. The chain has TRBV7-9 and TRBJ2-7; D may match TRBD1 or TRBD2 (6 bases each). CDR1 is SEHNR, CDR2 FQNEAQ, per germline (reference sequence). V was cut by 5 bases and J by 2 bases, with 7 bases left in between. The CDR3 contains 12 residues. CDR3 amino acids: CASSGGPYEQYF. CDR3 nucleotides: TGTGCCAGCAGCGGGGGGCCCTACGAGCAGTACTTC.

The V gene is TRBV5-1, the J gene TRBJ2-3, with D hard to call. Germline CDR1 reads SGHRS; CDR2 reads YFSETQ. V lost 4 bases and J 0 bases, leaving 6 bases between the germline ends. This CDR3 spans 13 amino acids. The CDR3 DNA reads TGCGCCAGCAGCCAACGAAGCACAGATACGCAGTATTTT. Its protein is CASSQRSTDTQYF. Filled out from reference TRBV5-1 and TRBJ2-3, the complete variable domain reads KAGVTQTPRYLIKTRGQQVTLSCSPISGHRSVSWYQQTPGQGLQFLFEYFSETQRNKGNFPGRFSGRQFSNSRSEMNVSTLELGDSALYLCASSQRSTDTQYFGPGTRLTVL.

This clone was counted a few times. The chain carries TRBV7-2 and TRBJ1-3; 10 positions match TRBD1. This CDR3 contains 16 residues. The trim removed 5 bases at V and 4 bases at J, leaving 8 bases unmatched. The germline CDR1 and CDR2 sequences are SGHTA and FQGNSA. The CDR3 loop is CASSPRPGQGGNTIYF. Here the CDR3 DNA reads TGTGCCAGCAGCCCACGACCGGGACAGGGGGGAAACACCATATATTTT.

Only a few counts were recorded for this clone. This chain uses TRBV4-2 with TRBJ2-6; D not resolved. This CDR3 region has 16 residues. Deletions cut 0 bases from V and 0 bases from J, with 6 bases between. Germline V gives CDR1 LGHNA, CDR2 YNFKEQ. The CDR3: CASSQEGGSGANVLTF. DNA for the CDR3: TGTGCCAGCAGCCAAGAGGGTGGCTCTGGGGCCAACGTCCTGACTTTC.

This clone was found a few times. This chain connects TRBV19 to TRBJ2-7; the D gene could be TRBD1 or TRBD2 (5 bases each). The CDR3 length is 14 residues. V gave up 4 bases and J gave up 5 bases, with 15 bases separating them. The germline V gene encodes CDR1 LNHDA and CDR2 SQIVND (reference sequence). Here the CDR3 reads CASSTGTLVHEQYF. The CDR3 DNA reads as TGTGCCAGTAGTACCGGGACGCTGGTCCACGAGCAGTACTTC.

This chain joins TRBV4-3 and TRBJ2-5, with 8 bases fitting TRBD1. V dropped 1 base and J dropped 2; count of bases not matched to a gene: 12. The length of the CDR3 is 18 residues. Per germline, CDR1 LGHNA and CDR2 YSLEER. The CDR3 here is CASSQAYTRGPDQETQYF. In DNA, the CDR3 is TGCGCCAGCAGCCAAGCGTATACCAGGGGGCCCGATCAAGAGACCCAGTACTTC.

CDR3 sequence: CASTEGGAGHEQYF. The CDR3 DNA sequence: TGTGCCAGCACCGAAGGGGGGGCGGGCCACGAGCAGTACTTC. The V call is TRBV2, the J call TRBJ2-7, with D possibly TRBD2 on 7 matching bases. Trimming stripped 7 bases from V and 5 bases from J, with 18 bases between. The CDR3 runs to 14 residues. CDR1 and CDR2 from the germline V gene are SNHLY and FYNNEI.

This clone has more than one count but fewer than ten. The chain employs TRBV6-5 and TRBJ2-5; the D is unclear. The CDR3 covers 14 residues. Looked up from germline, CDR1 is MNHEY and CDR2 is SVGAGI. V lost 0 bases to trimming and J lost 1 base, with 6 bases between them. The CDR3 coding sequence is TGTGCCAGCAGTTACTCGGGCAGCCAAGAGACCCAGTACTTC. Protein product: CASSYSGSQETQYF.

This chain joins TRBV4-1 and TRBJ2-3; 12 bases are a match to TRBD2. Trimming took 0 bases from V and 7 from J; bases not matched to a gene: 11. The CDR3 totals 18 residues. Per germline, CDR1 MGHRA and CDR2 YSYEKL. The CDR3 sequence is CASSQDSILAGGLNTQYF. The CDR3 DNA sequence: TGCGCCAGCAGCCAAGATTCAATACTAGCGGGGGGTCTAAATACGCAGTATTTT.

This chain connects TRBV5-1 to TRBJ1-1, with D possibly TRBD1 on 5 matching bases. Germline values: CDR1 SGHRS, CDR2 YFSETQ. The V and J ends lost 2 bases and 1 base respectively, with 6 bases between them. The CDR3 extends over 13 amino acids. The CDR3 is CASSFGGNTEAFF. The CDR3, as DNA: TGCGCCAGCAGCTTTGGGGGGAACACTGAAGCTTTCTTT.

The CDR3 coding sequence is TGTGCCATCGGCAAAGAGACCCAGTACTTC. Translated, it gives CAIGKETQYF. V is TRBV10-3 and J is TRBJ2-5; no reliable D call. The V gene's germline CDR1 is ENHRY and CDR2 SYGVKD. V lost 8 bases and J 3 bases, leaving 4 bases between the germline ends. The CDR3 has 10 amino acids.

This clone was seen a few times. This chain connects TRBV29-1 to TRBJ2-1, with 9 bases matching TRBD2. The CDR3 is 15 residues long. Germline CDR1 and CDR2: SQVTM and ANQGSEA. After removal of 6 bases from V and 4 bases from J, the junction contained 10 bases not matched to a gene. Here the CDR3 reads CSVTIPSGVYNEQFF. CDR3 in DNA: TGCAGCGTAACTATCCCTAGCGGGGTATACAATGAGCAGTTCTTC.

The gene calls are TRBV7-9 and TRBJ2-7; D perhaps matches TRBD2 (5 bases). The CDR3 contains 14 residues. The germline CDR1 and CDR2 sequences are SEHNR and FQNEAQ (reference sequence). V was pared by 5 bases and J by 0 bases, with 11 bases between. The CDR3 sequence is CASSTGDISYEQYF. The CDR3 DNA reads TGTGCCAGCAGCACCGGGGATATCTCCTACGAGCAGTACTTC.